The T cell receptor (beta chain) under discussion was sequenced for a study of shared clonotypes between healthy human individuals. Germline V CDR1 and CDR2: GTSNPN, SVGIG (reference sequence). The CDR3 spans 13 residues. An assay was performed, and its level was deep. TCRdb keeps only in-frame clones here, not all; method: immunoSEQ multiplex PCR. The sample carries 98,000 or so clones, 55% to 70% recorded once. This rearrangement joins TRBV30 to TRBJ2-5; 7 nucleotides match TRBD1. TRBJ2-7 matches the DNA end more closely, so the J call is doubtful. This clonotype was obtained from a woman aged 30 to 39 in good health. Material: memory CD8+ T cells sorted from blood. Subset given: CD45RO+ cells pooled with CCR7-negative TemRA cells. The CDR3 reads CAWIRAGGYEQYF. In DNA, the CDR3 is TGTGCCTGGATCAGGGCAGGGGGCTACGAGCAGTACTTC.